Following are 21 T cell receptor beta chains from one sample sequenced in a study of Ad26.COV2.S vaccination and SARS-CoV-2 variants (dated by TCRdb to the early 2020s). The method was the immunoSEQ multiplex PCR assay. TCRdb stores this immuneACCESS table with in-frame sequences only. Part of the clones is absent; in the studies checked, under half of the shortfall reflects unresolved V genes, and no reason is known for the rest. Recorded for this sample are around 450,000 clones; about 93% of them occurred a single time. Jointly, the top ten make up 12% of the sample. The meaning of the sample's treatment or condition label: some 20 received Ad26.COV2.S at low or high dose, single or two shots; 5 received placebo; per-sample allocation not given. Repertoires of vaccine and placebo recipients were sequenced from samples collected on day 63 after the first injection. The sample consisted of peripheral blood, taken in a trial of Ad26.COV2.S vaccine versus placebo. These receptors originate from a person between 18 and 65 years old who received the Ad26.COV2.S COVID-19 vaccine or a placebo.

This clone was seen a single time. This chain links TRBV27 with TRBJ1-6; TRBD1 matches 7 bases. V dropped 5 bases and J dropped 4; count of bases not matched to a gene: 5. This CDR3 contains 15 residues. Germline loops: CDR1 MNHEY, CDR2 SMNVEV (reference sequence). CDR3 loop: CASSPRDSYNSPLHF. The CDR3 DNA reads TGTGCCAGCAGTCCGCGGGACAGTTATAATTCACCCCTCCACTTT.

The V and J genes are TRBV10-3 and TRBJ2-7, with 12 bases aligning to TRBD2. Germline-derived CDR1 and CDR2 are ENHRY and SYGVKD. The ends lost 4 bases at V and 7 bases at J; junction bases unmatched: 5. The length of the CDR3 is 14 residues. CDR3 in amino acids: CAISGLAGASEQYF. CDR3 nucleotide sequence: TGTGCCATCAGTGGACTAGCGGGAGCGTCTGAGCAGTACTTC.

This chain uses TRBV5-4 with TRBJ1-1, with 7 bases that match TRBD1. CDR3 length equals 15 residues. Germline CDR1 SGHNT, CDR2 YYREEE (reference sequence). V shed 7 bases and J 0 bases; nucleotides not matched to a gene: 9. CDR3 DNA: TGTGCCAGCGGGACAGACGGTGGCCTGAACACTGAAGCTTTCTTT. Translating gives CASGTDGGLNTEAFF.

This clone was counted only a few times. Other DNA sequences in this sample translate to the same CDR3. The chain couples TRBV5-1 to TRBJ2-7, with 13 bases fitting TRBD2. The CDR3 extends over 14 amino acids. V shed 3 bases and J 3 bases; nucleotides not matched to a gene: 0. Germline V CDR1 and CDR2: SGHRS, YFSETQ. In DNA, the CDR3 is TGCGCCAGCAGCTGGACTAGCGGGAGCTACGAGCAGTACTTC. Protein product: CASSWTSGSYEQYF.

The chain recombines TRBV4-2 with TRBJ2-4; 13 nucleotides align to TRBD2. The germline V gene encodes CDR1 LGHNA and CDR2 YNFKEQ. V lost 4 bases, J lost 9 bases, and 6 bases stayed unmatched. This CDR3 comprises 15 residues. The CDR3 spells CASSPTSGRVGIQYF. The CDR3, as DNA: TGTGCCAGCAGCCCTACTAGCGGGAGGGTTGGCATTCAGTACTTC.

This chain connects TRBV5-1 to TRBJ1-6; no definite D call. Germline CDR1 reads SGHRS; CDR2 reads YFSETQ. Trimming removed 1 base from V and 5 bases from J, with 7 bases in between. The CDR3 has 14 residues. CDR3 loop: CASSLYDDNSPLHF. The CDR3 DNA reads TGCGCCAGCAGCTTGTACGACGATAATTCACCCCTCCACTTT.

The V gene is TRBV6-5, the J gene TRBJ1-2; possible D gene TRBD1, 5 bases. Germline V gene data show CDR1 as MNHEY and CDR2 as SVGAGI. The CDR3 is 15 residues long. Trimming took 6 bases from V and 0 from J, leaving 14 bases between them. The CDR3 nucleotides read TGTGCCAGCAGCCTCATCGGGACCACTAACTATGGCTACACCTTC. Its protein is CASSLIGTTNYGYTF.

The chain employs TRBV11-2 and TRBJ2-1, with 14 bases lining up with TRBD2. From germline, CDR1 is SGHAT and CDR2 FQNNGV. V was pared by 5 bases and J by 4 bases, with 4 bases of the junction left unmatched. The CDR3 runs to 16 residues. The CDR3 DNA is TGTGCCAGCAGCCCTGGGACTAGCGGGGGTTACAATGAGCAGTTCTTC. Translating gives CASSPGTSGGYNEQFF.

The gene calls are TRBV3-1 (or the pseudogene TRBV3-2) and TRBJ2-1, with D possibly TRBD1 on 5 matching bases. The CDR3 is 13 residues long. Germline lookup yields CDR1 LGHDT and CDR2 YNNKEL (reference sequence). Deletions cut 1 base from V and 7 bases from J, with 8 bases between. The CDR3 DNA follows: TGTGCCAGCAGCCAAGCTGCAGGGAATGAGCAGTTCTTC. Its translation is CASSQAAGNEQFF.

The CDR3 sequence is CASSSGTSGTSYEQYF. As DNA, the CDR3 is TGTGCCAGCAGCTCCGGGACTAGCGGAACTTCCTACGAGCAGTACTTC. The chain employs TRBV5-4 and TRBJ2-7, with 11 bases lining up with TRBD2. J was trimmed by 1 base and V by 3 bases; bases with no gene match: 6. CDR3 length equals 16 residues. From germline, CDR1 is SGHNT and CDR2 YYREEE (reference sequence).

The rearrangement links TRBV7-2 to TRBJ2-1; 13 bases agree with TRBD2. Germline V gene data show CDR1 as SGHTA and CDR2 as FQGNSA. The CDR3 sequence is 16 residues long. The V gene end was trimmed by 6 bases and the J gene end by 3 bases; junction bases not matched to a gene: 5. Here the CDR3 DNA reads TGTGCCAGCAGAGGACTAGCGGGAGCTTTCTACAATGAGCAGTTCTTC. This gives the protein CASRGLAGAFYNEQFF.

The rearrangement uses TRBV4-2 and TRBJ2-3, with a tentative D call TRBD1 (7 bases). The germline gives CDR1 LGHNA, CDR2 YNFKEQ. The V and J ends lost 2 bases and 4 bases respectively, with 19 bases between them. This CDR3 is built from 17 residues. The CDR3: CASSQLRGPTRPDTQYF. The CDR3 bases are TGTGCCAGCAGCCAACTAAGGGGGCCGACTAGACCAGATACGCAGTATTTT.

This clone was observed a few times. This rearrangement joins TRBV5-1 to TRBJ2-7, with D maybe TRBD2 (5 bases). This CDR3 spans 13 amino acids. V was shortened by 6 bases and J by 3 bases, with 13 bases between the two germline ends. CDR1 is SGHRS and CDR2 is YFSETQ in the germline V gene. Here the CDR3 DNA reads TGCGCCAGCAACGGGGAAGAGGGCTACGAGCAGTACTTC. Translating gives CASNGEEGYEQYF. Together with reference TRBV5-1 and TRBJ2-7, the CDR3 gives the full variable domain: KAGVTQTPRYLIKTRGQQVTLSCSPISGHRSVSWYQQTPGQGLQFLFEYFSETQRNKGNFPGRFSGRQFSNSRSEMNVSTLELGDSALYLCASNGEEGYEQYFGPGTRLTVT.

This sequence joins TRBV4-2 and TRBJ2-7; weak D call: TRBD1 (6 bases). The CDR3 runs to 15 residues. V lost 0 bases to trimming and J lost 3 bases, with 12 bases between them. Germline CDR1 and CDR2: LGHNA and YNFKEQ. The DNA of the CDR3 is TGTGCCAGCAGCCAAGAACGACAGGAGAACTACGAGCAGTACTTC. Translating gives CASSQERQENYEQYF.

The chain joins TRBV6-5 to TRBJ2-2, with a possible D match to TRBD1 (5 bases). The CDR3 is made up of 14 amino acids. Germline lookup yields CDR1 MNHEY and CDR2 SVGAGI. V was pared by 10 bases and J by 3 bases, with 15 bases between. DNA of the CDR3: TGTGCCATCTCTCCGACAGAAGACACCGGGGAGCTGTTTTTT. This encodes CAISPTEDTGELFF.

This clone has only one observation. In DNA, the CDR3 is TGTGCTAGTGGGGGAATCAGCACCGGGGAGCTGTTTTTT. It codes for CASGGISTGELFF. The V and J genes are TRBV27 and TRBJ2-2; D tentatively fits TRBD1 or TRBD2 (5 bases each). Germline values: CDR1 MNHEY, CDR2 SMNVEV (reference sequence). The CDR3 covers 13 residues.

This rearrangement joins TRBV3-1 (or the pseudogene TRBV3-2) to TRBJ1-5; D unclear. V lost 2 bases and J 16 bases, leaving 15 bases between the germline ends. From germline, CDR1 is LGHDT and CDR2 YNNKEL (reference sequence). This CDR3 has 12 amino acids. CDR3 nucleotide sequence: TGTGCCAGCAGCCAAACCGGAGGGTCGCAACATTTT. It is translated as CASSQTGGSQHF.

J is TRBJ1-4 and V is TRBV6-5; possibly TRBD1 for D (5 bases). The germline V gene encodes CDR1 MNHEY and CDR2 SVGAGI. The CDR3 runs 14 residues. Deletions cut 7 bases from V and 8 bases from J, with 17 bases between. CDR3 nucleotide sequence: TGTGCCAGCAACAACCGGGGGTTTCGGGAAAAACTGTTTTTT. It yields the protein CASNNRGFREKLFF.

V gene TRBV27 combines with J gene TRBJ2-1; D unresolved. CDR1 MNHEY and CDR2 SMNVEV come from the germline V gene (reference sequence). Trimming pared 0 bases from V and 8 bases from J, leaving 8 bases between. The CDR3 has 13 amino acids. The CDR3: CASSLSYVDEQFF. CDR3 sequence (DNA): TGTGCCAGCAGTTTATCGTATGTAGATGAGCAGTTCTTC.

The chain combines TRBV27 with TRBJ2-1, with 12 bases aligning to TRBD1. Germline V gene sequence: CDR1 MNHEY, CDR2 SMNVEV (reference sequence). The CDR3 spans 13 residues. Trimming at V came to 8 bases and at J to 7 bases, leaving 3 bases not matched to a gene. DNA for the CDR3: TGTGCCAGCGGGACAGGGGGCCTGAATGAGCAGTTCTTC. Its translation: CASGTGGLNEQFF.

This chain links TRBV28 with TRBJ2-7, with 8 bases that match TRBD2. This CDR3 is built from 14 residues. After removal of 6 bases from V and 10 bases from J, the junction contained 14 bases not matched to a gene. Looked up from germline, CDR1 is MDHEN and CDR2 is SYDVKM. The CDR3 nucleotides are TGTGCCAGCAGAAACTCTGCGCGGGGGGCGTATCAGTACTTC. It encodes CASRNSARGAYQYF. Full variable domain (remainder filled in from reference TRBV28 and TRBJ2-7): DVKVTQSSRYLVKRTGEKVFLECVQDMDHENMFWYRQDPGLGLRLIYFSYDVKMKEKGDIPEGYSVSREKKERFSLILESASTNQTSMYLCASRNSARGAYQYFGPGTRLTVT.